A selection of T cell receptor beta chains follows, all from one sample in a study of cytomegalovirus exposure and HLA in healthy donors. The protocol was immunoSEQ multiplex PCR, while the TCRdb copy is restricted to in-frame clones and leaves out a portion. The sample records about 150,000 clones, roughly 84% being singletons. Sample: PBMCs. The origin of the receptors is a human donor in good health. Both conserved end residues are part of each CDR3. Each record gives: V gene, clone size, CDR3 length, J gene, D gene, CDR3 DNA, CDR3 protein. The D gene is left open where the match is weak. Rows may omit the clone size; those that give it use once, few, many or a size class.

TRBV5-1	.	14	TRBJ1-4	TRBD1	TGCGCCAGCAGCCCGGGACAGGCTAATGAAAAACTGTTTTTT	CASSPGQANEKLFF
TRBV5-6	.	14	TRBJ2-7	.	TGTGCCAGCAGCCCAGGGGCTTCGGATCACGAGCAGTACTTC	CASSPGASDHEQYF
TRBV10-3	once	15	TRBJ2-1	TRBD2	TGTGCCATCAGTGAGCCGCGGACTAGTTACAATGAGCAGTTCTTC	CAISEPRTSYNEQFF
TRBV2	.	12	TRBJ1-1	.	TGTGCCAGCAGGGCGGGCGATATTGAAGCTTTCTTT	CASRAGDIEAFF
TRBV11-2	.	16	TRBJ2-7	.	TGTGCCAGCAGCACAATGAAGGACTGGAGTTACTACGAGCAGTACTTC	CASSTMKDWSYYEQYF
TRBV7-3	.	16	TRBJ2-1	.	TGTGCCAGCAGCGCCCGGAGACGGTCGCTTGGCAATGAGCAGTTCTTC	CASSARRRSLGNEQFF
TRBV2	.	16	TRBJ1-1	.	TGTGCCAGCAGTGAATTGGGGGGGGGACGCTCGGCTGAAGCTTTCTTT	CASSELGGGRSAEAFF
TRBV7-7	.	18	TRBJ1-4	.	TGTGCTAGCAGCCCCACAACCGCGGGCAGCTTTAGGGGGGAAAAACTGTTTTTT	CASSPTTAGSFRGEKLFF
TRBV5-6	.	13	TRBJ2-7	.	TGTGCCAGCAGCCCGGACAGAATGCACGAGCAGTACTTC	CASSPDRMHEQYF
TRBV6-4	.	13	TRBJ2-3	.	TGTGCCAGCAGCACCCAGGGTACGGATACGCAGTATTTT	CASSTQGTDTQYF
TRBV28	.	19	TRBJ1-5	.	TGTGCCGTAGAGGGAGGGGACTCATATTATCGATGGAGCAATCAGCCCCAGCATTTT	CAVEGGDSYYRWSNQPQHF
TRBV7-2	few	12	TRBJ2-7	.	TGTGCCAGCAGCCAACAGATCTACGAGCAGTACTTC	CASSQQIYEQYF
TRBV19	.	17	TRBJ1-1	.	TGTGCCAGTAGTATGAAACCCCACAGAGAGATGAACACTGAAGCTTTCTTT	CASSMKPHREMNTEAFF
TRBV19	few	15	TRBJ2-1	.	TGTGCCAGTAGTATCGACAGGAGCTCCTACAATGAGCAGTTCTTC	CASSIDRSSYNEQFF
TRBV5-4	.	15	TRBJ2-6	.	TGTGCCAGCAGTGTACAGGGTTCTGGGGCCAACGTCCTGACTTTC	CASSVQGSGANVLTF
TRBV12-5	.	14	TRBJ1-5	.	TGTGCTAGTGGTTTGGACAGGGCCAATCAGCCCCAGCATTTT	CASGLDRANQPQHF
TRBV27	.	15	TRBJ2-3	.	TGTGCCAGCAGTTTACGGCTAGCTAGCACAGATACGCAGTATTTT	CASSLRLASTDTQYF
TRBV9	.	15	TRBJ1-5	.	TGTGCCAGCAGCGTCGGGGTAGGGGGTAGTCAGCCCCAGCATTTT	CASSVGVGGSQPQHF
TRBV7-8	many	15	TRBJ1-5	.	TGTGCCAGCAGCTTCTTACAGGGCCCCAGTCAGCCCCAGCATTTT	CASSFLQGPSQPQHF
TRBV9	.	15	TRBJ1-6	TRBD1	TGTGCCAGCAGCGTAGTGGACAGGGGGAATTCACCCCTCCACTTT	CASSVVDRGNSPLHF
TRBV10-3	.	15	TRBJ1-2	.	TGTGCCATCAGTGAATTATCAGCCCAGACTTATGGCTACACCTTC	CAISELSAQTYGYTF
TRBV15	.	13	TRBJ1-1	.	TGTGCCACCAGCAGAGGCGTGGGGCCTGAAGCTTTCTTT	CATSRGVGPEAFF
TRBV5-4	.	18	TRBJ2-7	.	TGTGCCAGCAGCTTTAGTTTAGGTAAACGGACTATTTCCTACGAGCAGTACTTC	CASSFSLGKRTISYEQYF
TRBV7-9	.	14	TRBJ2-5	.	TGTGCCAGCAGCCCTCAGGCACTCCAAGAGACCCAGTACTTC	CASSPQALQETQYF
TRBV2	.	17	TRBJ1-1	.	TGTGCCAGCAGTGAAGTTCCAGGGATTGGACCGGACACTGAAGCTTTCTTT	CASSEVPGIGPDTEAFF
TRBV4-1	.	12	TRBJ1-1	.	TGCGCCAGCAGCCAAGAGACAGATGAAACTTTCTTT	CASSQETDETFF
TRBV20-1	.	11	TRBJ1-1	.	TGCAGTGCTAGCAGGGCATCTGAAGCTTTCTTT	CSASRASEAFF
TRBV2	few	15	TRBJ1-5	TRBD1	TGTGCCAGCAAGTCGACAGGGGGCGCTGGGCAGCCCCAGCATTTT	CASKSTGGAGQPQHF
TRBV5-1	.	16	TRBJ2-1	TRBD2	TGCGCCAGCAGCCTGGGAGGGCCCGACGACTACAATGAGCAGTTCTTC	CASSLGGPDDYNEQFF
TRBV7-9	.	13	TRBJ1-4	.	TGTGCCAGCAGCAAGACAGAGAATGAAAAACTGTTTTTT	CASSKTENEKLFF
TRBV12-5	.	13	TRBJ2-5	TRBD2	TGTGCTAGTGCCATTAGCGGGCAAGAGACCCAGTACTTC	CASAISGQETQYF
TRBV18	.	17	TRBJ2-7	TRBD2	TGTGCCAGCTCACCTTCCCCAAGCGGGGGGGTAACCTACGAGCAGTACTTC	CASSPSPSGGVTYEQYF
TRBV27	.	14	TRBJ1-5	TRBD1	TGTGCCAGCAGTTTATCAGGGGGCAGGCAGCCCCAGCATTTT	CASSLSGGRQPQHF
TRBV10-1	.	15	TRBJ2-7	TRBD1	TGCGCCAGCAGTGAGGTTGGACAGGGATTCTACGAGCAGTACTTC	CASSEVGQGFYEQYF
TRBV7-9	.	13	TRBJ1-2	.	TGTGCCAGCAGCTTCCCACTGATTTATGGCTACACCTTC	CASSFPLIYGYTF
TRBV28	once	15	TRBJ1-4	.	TGTGCCAGCAGTATCTCCCCAGGCCTTAATGAAAAACTGTTTTTT	CASSISPGLNEKLFF
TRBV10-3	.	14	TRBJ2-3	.	TGTGCCATCAGTGACAGGACTAGCACAGATACGCAGTATTTT	CAISDRTSTDTQYF
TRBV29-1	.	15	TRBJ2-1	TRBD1	TGCAGCGCTTTCATGAAGGACAGGGGGTCGGATGAGCAGTTCTTC	CSAFMKDRGSDEQFF
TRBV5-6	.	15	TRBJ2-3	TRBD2	TGTGCCAGCAGCTTGAGAGCGGGGGGCCCGGATACGCAGTATTTT	CASSLRAGGPDTQYF
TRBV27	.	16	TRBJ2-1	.	TGTGCCAGCAGTTTCCTTCCCCGGAGCTCCTACAATGAGCAGTTCTTC	CASSFLPRSSYNEQFF
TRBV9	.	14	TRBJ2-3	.	TGTGCCAGCAGCGGCGGGGCCACCACAGATACGCAGTATTTT	CASSGGATTDTQYF
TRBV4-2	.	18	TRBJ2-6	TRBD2	TGTGCCAGCAGCCTCGTTCCTGCGGGAGAATCTGGGGCCAACGTCCTGACTTTC	CASSLVPAGESGANVLTF
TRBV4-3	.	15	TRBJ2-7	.	TGCGCCAGCAGCCAAGATCTCGGGACACCCTCCGAGCAGTACTTC	CASSQDLGTPSEQYF
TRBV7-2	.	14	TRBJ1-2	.	TGTGCCAGCAGCCTACTGACAGTTAACTATGGCTACACCTTC	CASSLLTVNYGYTF